A single sample is the source of the 31 T cell receptor beta chains below, sequenced in a study of shared clonotypes between healthy human individuals. The method was immunoSEQ multiplex PCR; TCRdb's version includes in-frame clones alone and lacks a portion of them. The data hold about 1 million clones, with around 75% observed a single time. The specimen was memory CD4+ T cells sorted from blood. Subset specified: CD45RA-negative fraction. The receptors here all came from a young man in good health.

The chain links TRBV6-1 to TRBJ2-5; TRBD2 aligns across 9 bases. Germline V gives CDR1 MNHNS, CDR2 SASEGT. The V segment lost 5 bases and the J segment 5 bases; nucleotides outside the gene matches: 6. The CDR3 runs 14 residues. CDR3 bases: TGTGCCAGCAGTTTCGCGGGGGGGCGTGAGACCCAGTACTTC. This encodes CASSFAGGRETQYF.

The chain employs TRBV9 and TRBJ2-7; D tentatively reads TRBD1 or TRBD2 (6 bases each). V was cut by 3 bases and J by 2 bases, with 15 bases left in between. The CDR3 is 15 residues long. Germline V gene lookup returns CDR1 SGDLS and CDR2 YYNGEE. The CDR3 protein is CASSARGGGTYEQYF. The DNA of the CDR3 is TGTGCCAGCAGCGCCCGCGGAGGGGGGACCTACGAGCAGTACTTC.

In DNA form, the CDR3 reads TGTGCCAGCAGCTTAAGCGGGACGGGTGAAGCTTTCTTT. It codes for CASSLSGTGEAFF. The V gene is TRBV7-8, the J gene TRBJ1-1; the D gene is possibly TRBD1 (5 bases). Germline CDR1 is SGHVS and CDR2 is FQNEAQ. CDR3 size: 13 residues. V lost 2 bases and J lost 7, with 11 bases in between.

The genes are TRBV6-4 and TRBJ1-6; 10 bases are shared with TRBD1. Germline V gene sequence: CDR1 MRHNA, CDR2 SNTAGT. J lost 6 bases, V lost 6 bases, and 5 bases had no gene match. This CDR3 is built from 15 residues. DNA for the CDR3: TGTGCCAGCAGACCGGGACAGGGGTCTAATTCACCCCTCCACTTT. Encoded protein: CASRPGQGSNSPLHF.

The V and J genes are TRBV4-1 and TRBJ2-3, with a possible D match to TRBD2 (6 bases). Germline-derived CDR1 and CDR2 are MGHRA and YSYEKL. This CDR3 region has 15 residues. Trimming took off 0 bases at V and 1 base at J, with 8 bases between the two ends. The CDR3 region is CASSQDWGGTDTQYF. The CDR3 DNA reads as TGCGCCAGCAGCCAAGATTGGGGGGGCACAGATACGCAGTATTTT.

In its sample, this clone was seen a few times. This may stem from a read error, because a much larger clone lies one nucleotide away. Other DNA sequences in this specimen translate into the identical CDR3. The V and J genes are TRBV9 and TRBJ1-2; 10 nucleotides match TRBD1. Germline CDR1 reads SGDLS; CDR2 reads YYNGEE. Unmatched junction bases numbered 2, after V lost 4 bases and J lost 2 bases. This CDR3 has 14 amino acids. The CDR3 region has the DNA TGTGCCAGCAGCTTGGGACAGGGGAACTATGGCTACACCTTC. This gives the protein CASSLGQGNYGYTF.

V gene TRBV18 combines with J gene TRBJ2-5; D is unclear. The V end lost 6 bases, the J end lost 1 base, and 12 bases lay between the germline ends. Germline V gene data show CDR1 as KGHSH and CDR2 as LQKENI. The CDR3 is made up of 14 amino acids. The CDR3 nucleotides are TGTGCCAGCTCGTTGTCGGTGACCCAAGAGACCCAGTACTTC. Its translation is CASSLSVTQETQYF.

In this sample, this clone turned up once. The CDR3: CASRMGGSIGELFF. In DNA, the CDR3 is TGTGCCAGCAGAATGGGGGGATCCATCGGGGAGCTGTTTTTT. This chain uses TRBV6-5 with TRBJ2-2; a weak D match, TRBD2 (6 bases). The V and J ends lost 6 bases and 7 bases respectively, with 15 bases between them. The germline CDR1 and CDR2 sequences are MNHEY and SVGAGI. CDR3 length: 14 residues.

The V and J genes are TRBV27 and TRBJ2-7; 9 bases are shared with TRBD1. The CDR3 extends over 15 amino acids. The trim removed 8 bases at V and 5 bases at J, leaving 13 bases unmatched. Germline V gene lookup returns CDR1 MNHEY and CDR2 SMNVEV (reference sequence). The CDR3 spells CASAAPGQGRDEQYF. In DNA, the CDR3 is TGTGCCAGCGCCGCACCGGGACAGGGTCGAGACGAGCAGTACTTC.

V usage is TRBV5-1 and J usage is TRBJ1-1; D perhaps matches TRBD1 (6 bases). The CDR3 runs 12 residues. Per germline, CDR1 SGHRS and CDR2 YFSETQ. V was cut by 0 bases and J by 10 bases, with 10 bases left in between. CDR3 sequence: CASSLGQAGAFF. The CDR3 DNA reads TGCGCCAGCAGCTTGGGACAGGCCGGAGCTTTCTTT.

As for this clone: The sample holds other DNA sequences that translate to the same CDR3. The chain employs TRBV9 and TRBJ2-3, with D perhaps matching TRBD1 (5 bases). The CDR3 sequence is 14 residues long. Trimming cost V 8 bases and J 0 bases, with 13 bases left between them. Germline V lookup: CDR1 SGDLS, CDR2 YYNGEE. The CDR3 DNA follows: TGTGCCAGTTCATTCAGGGTTAGCACAGATACGCAGTATTTT. The encoded protein is CASSFRVSTDTQYF.

The chain is built from TRBV19 and TRBJ2-7; 9 nucleotides line up with TRBD2. V shed 7 bases, J shed 5 bases, and the junction held 9 bases outside the gene matches. Germline V CDR1 and CDR2: LNHDA, SQIVND (reference sequence). This CDR3 has 14 amino acids. The chain's CDR3 is CASKVRAGGDEQYF. CDR3 nucleotides: TGTGCCAGTAAGGTTAGAGCGGGAGGCGACGAGCAGTACTTC.

V usage is TRBV6-1 and J usage is TRBJ2-5, with D tentatively TRBD2 (6 bases). V lost 3 bases and J lost 5, with 16 bases in between. The CDR3 length is 15 residues. CDR1 and CDR2 (germline): MNHNS, SASEGT. CDR3 DNA: TGTGCCAGCAGTGAGGGACTGGCCAATGTGGAGACCCAGTACTTC. It yields the protein CASSEGLANVETQYF.

V gene TRBV6-1 combines with J gene TRBJ1-5, with D maybe TRBD1 (6 bases). The CDR3 has 14 residues. V was shortened by 5 bases and J by 7 bases, with 15 bases between the two germline ends. Germline lookup yields CDR1 MNHNS and CDR2 SASEGT. The CDR3 loop reads CASSNLQGGQPQHF. The CDR3 bases are TGTGCCAGCAGTAATCTACAGGGAGGACAGCCCCAGCATTTT.

V is TRBV29-1 and J is TRBJ2-7; D is perhaps TRBD1 or TRBD2 (6 bases each). The germline V gene has CDR1 SQVTM and CDR2 ANQGSEA. V lost 4 bases, J lost 3 bases, and 13 bases lay in between. The CDR3 runs 13 residues. This chain's CDR3 is CSVGRGHSYEQYF. In nucleotides, the CDR3 is TGCAGCGTTGGGAGGGGACACAGCTACGAGCAGTACTTC.

This clone was seen more than once but under ten times. The J gene is TRBJ2-1, the V gene TRBV5-6; the D is unclear. In germline, CDR1 is SGHDT, CDR2 YYEEEE. The CDR3 consists of 15 residues. V lost 0 bases and J lost 4, with 11 bases in between. The CDR3 nucleotides are TGTGCCAGCAGCTTGGGCCCCTCTGGATACAATGAGCAGTTCTTC. Protein sequence: CASSLGPSGYNEQFF. The full variable domain, in which reference TRBV5-6 and TRBJ2-1 provide the parts outside the CDR3, is DAGVTQSPTHLIKTRGQQVTLRCSPKSGHDTVSWYQQALGQGPQFIFQYYEEEERQRGNFPDRFSGHQFPNYSSELNVNALLLGDSALYLCASSLGPSGYNEQFFGPGTRLTVL.

V and J are TRBV6-5 and TRBJ2-2, with D maybe TRBD2 (6 bases). Germline loops: CDR1 MNHEY, CDR2 SVGAGI. V shed 6 bases and J shed 5 bases, with 13 bases lying between them. This CDR3 comprises 14 residues. Here the CDR3 reads CASSPIGGTGELFF. CDR3 bases: TGTGCCAGCAGCCCAATCGGGGGTACCGGGGAGCTGTTTTTT.

The chain uses TRBV30 and TRBJ2-5, with D perhaps matching TRBD1 (7 bases). CDR1 and CDR2 from the germline V gene are GTSNPN and SVGIG (reference sequence). Deletions cut 3 bases from V and 2 bases from J, with 16 bases between. The CDR3 extends over 15 amino acids. The CDR3 sequence is CAWRRGQGGQETQYF. The CDR3 DNA follows: TGTGCCTGGAGGAGGGGGCAGGGGGGTCAAGAGACCCAGTACTTC.

As to this clone: This sample also contains other DNA sequences that code for the same CDR3. The chain couples TRBV5-1 to TRBJ2-7; no clear D gene. CDR1 SGHRS and CDR2 YFSETQ come from the germline V gene. The CDR3 contains 14 residues. Trimming pared 0 bases from V and 3 bases from J, leaving 10 bases between. The CDR3: CASSLGGTGYEQYF. The CDR3 region has the DNA TGCGCCAGCAGCTTGGGTGGCACTGGCTACGAGCAGTACTTC.

This chain joins TRBV30 and TRBJ1-2, with D possibly TRBD1 on 6 matching bases. Trimming stripped 2 bases from V and 12 bases from J, with 13 bases between. CDR1 and CDR2 (germline): GTSNPN, SVGIG (reference sequence). The CDR3 is made up of 11 amino acids. The CDR3 spells CAWSSQGPHTF. The CDR3 region has the DNA TGTGCCTGGAGTTCACAGGGTCCTCACACCTTC.

The chain combines TRBV7-9 with TRBJ2-7; D may be TRBD1 or TRBD2 (5 bases each). The CDR3 loop spans 13 amino acids. Trimming shortened V by 8 bases and J by 4 bases, and 15 bases separated the two germline ends. Germline loops: CDR1 SEHNR, CDR2 FQNEAQ (reference sequence). CDR3 loop: CASQGTAPYEQYF. In nucleotides, the CDR3 is TGTGCCAGCCAAGGGACCGCCCCTTACGAGCAGTACTTC.

Many counts were recorded for this clone. The chain links TRBV29-1 to TRBJ2-7, with D possibly matching TRBD2 (7 bases). The CDR3 is made up of 15 amino acids. The V and J ends lost 4 bases and 6 bases respectively, with 22 bases between them. Germline loops: CDR1 SQVTM, CDR2 ANQGSEA. As DNA, the CDR3 is TGCAGCGTTGCGTCTAGCGGAGGGGGACCGTCCGAGCAGTACTTC. It is translated as CSVASSGGGPSEQYF.

The rearrangement links TRBV7-8 to TRBJ2-3, with unresolved D. The germline CDR1 and CDR2 sequences are SGHVS and FQNEAQ. The CDR3 consists of 13 residues. The V and J ends lost 0 bases and 4 bases respectively, with 5 bases between them. The CDR3 DNA reads as TGTGCCAGCAGCTTAGCGCTGGCAGATACGCAGTATTTT. Its translation is CASSLALADTQYF.

This clone has a single count. Different DNA sequences within this sample yield the same CDR3. The rearrangement joins TRBV2 to TRBJ2-5; 8 positions match TRBD1. The CDR3 has 14 residues. Germline V gives CDR1 SNHLY, CDR2 FYNNEI. V lost 6 bases, J lost 2 bases, and 5 bases stayed unmatched. The CDR3 DNA sequence: TGTGCCAGCAGCCGGGACAGGAATCAAGAGACCCAGTACTTC. Its protein is CASSRDRNQETQYF.

The V call is TRBV5-4, the J call TRBJ1-3; maybe TRBD1 (5 bases). Germline V gene data show CDR1 as SGHNT and CDR2 as YYREEE (reference sequence). V was shortened by 4 bases and J by 0 bases, with 14 bases between the two germline ends. The CDR3 extends over 16 amino acids. CDR3: CASSLTWGSSGNTIYF. CDR3 sequence (DNA): TGTGCCAGCAGCCTGACCTGGGGGAGCTCTGGAAACACCATATATTTT.

The V and J genes are TRBV4-1 and TRBJ2-1; 12 nucleotides align to TRBD2. The CDR3 is made up of 16 amino acids. J was trimmed by 10 bases and V by 1 base; bases with no gene match: 8. CDR1 MGHRA and CDR2 YSYEKL come from the germline V gene. The CDR3 nucleotides are TGCGCCAGCAGCCAAGTGGTTCTAGCGGGAGGGTACGAGCAGTTCTTC. It is translated as CASSQVVLAGGYEQFF.

The chain joins TRBV5-8 to TRBJ2-5, with D possibly being TRBD1 (5 bases). Trimming stripped 2 bases from V and 2 bases from J, with 10 bases between. CDR1 and CDR2 (germline): SGHTS, YDEGEE. The CDR3 contains 14 residues. Here the CDR3 reads CASSFYRLQETQYF. CDR3 nucleotides: TGTGCCAGCAGCTTCTACAGGCTTCAAGAGACCCAGTACTTC.

The CDR3 bases are TGTGCCTGGAGTGTAGGCAGGCTCAATGAAAAACTGTTTTTT. Protein sequence: CAWSVGRLNEKLFF. V and J are TRBV30 and TRBJ1-4; D ambiguous. Germline assignment: CDR1 GTSNPN and CDR2 SVGIG (reference sequence). CDR3 size: 14 residues. Trimming removed 0 bases from V and 5 bases from J, with 10 bases in between.

This sequence joins TRBV2 and TRBJ2-3; 10 nucleotides agree with TRBD2. Germline CDR1 and CDR2: SNHLY and FYNNEI. V lost 5 bases, J lost 6 bases, and 8 bases stayed unmatched. The CDR3 spans 15 residues. CDR3 in amino acids: CASSLGAGGGDTQYF. The CDR3 region has the DNA TGTGCCAGCAGTTTAGGAGCGGGAGGGGGGGATACGCAGTATTTT.

V and J are TRBV7-2 and TRBJ2-2; D is perhaps TRBD2 (6 bases). Germline CDR1 and CDR2: SGHTA and FQGNSA. The CDR3 is 16 residues long. Trimming removed 6 bases at V and 0 bases at J, with 14 bases between. The CDR3 protein is CASRESTSANTGELFF. In nucleotides, the CDR3 is TGTGCCAGCAGGGAATCGACTAGTGCGAACACCGGGGAGCTGTTTTTT.

The rearrangement uses TRBV6-1 and TRBJ1-5; D possibly corresponds to TRBD1 (5 bases). V was trimmed by 6 bases and J by 4 bases, leaving 16 bases between them. CDR3 length: 15 residues. Germline CDR1 MNHNS, CDR2 SASEGT. The CDR3 spells CASSPVGGRNQPQHF. CDR3 DNA sequence: TGTGCCAGCAGCCCTGTGGGGGGAAGGAATCAGCCCCAGCATTTT.